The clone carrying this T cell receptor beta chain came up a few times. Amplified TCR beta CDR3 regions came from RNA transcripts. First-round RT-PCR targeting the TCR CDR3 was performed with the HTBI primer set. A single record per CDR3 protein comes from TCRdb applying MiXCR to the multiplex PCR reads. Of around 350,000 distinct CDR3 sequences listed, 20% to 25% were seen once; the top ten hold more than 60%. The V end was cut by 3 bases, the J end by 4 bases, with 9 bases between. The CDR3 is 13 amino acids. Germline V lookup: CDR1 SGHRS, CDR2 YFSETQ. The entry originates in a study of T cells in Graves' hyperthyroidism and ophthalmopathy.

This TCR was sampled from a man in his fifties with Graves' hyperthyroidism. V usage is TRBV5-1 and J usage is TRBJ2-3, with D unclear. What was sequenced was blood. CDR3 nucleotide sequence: TGCGCCAGCAGCTCCGCGGTAGCAGATACGCAGTATTTT. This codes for CASSSAVADTQYF. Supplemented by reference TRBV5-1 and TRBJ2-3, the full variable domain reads KAGVTQTPRYLIKTRGQQVTLSCSPISGHRSVSWYQQTPGQGLQFLFEYFSETQRNKGNFPGRFSGRQFSNSRSEMNVSTLELGDSALYLCASSSAVADTQYFGPGTRLTVL.